These 32 T cell receptor beta chains share one sample of origin, sequenced in a study of shared clonotypes between healthy human individuals (TCRdb year 2020). The library came from the immunoSEQ multiplex PCR assay. Entries here come from immuneACCESS through TCRdb and include only in-frame sequences with V and J called. Some clones fail to appear in such tables; in the studies checked, an unresolved V gene covers under half of the shortfall, and the cause of the remainder is unknown. For this sample there are around 700,000 clones; about three quarters appear just once. The ten largest clones represent around 2% of the sample. Sequenced sample: memory CD4+ T cells sorted from blood. The meaning of the sample's cell subset or site label: CD45RA-negative fraction. The receptor source for this set is a woman in her twenties or thirties in good health.

The V and J genes are TRBV11-2 and TRBJ2-1; D perhaps matches TRBD2 (5 bases). Trimming left V 1 base short and J 7 bases short, with 11 bases between. CDR1 SGHAT and CDR2 FQNNGV come from the germline V gene. This CDR3 has 14 amino acids. In DNA, the CDR3 is TGTGCCAGCAGCTTAGGAGGACTCTTTAATGAGCAGTTCTTC. Its translation is CASSLGGLFNEQFF.

Worth noting for this clone: One base away lies a much larger clone, so this may be a sequencing read error. As DNA, the CDR3 is TGTGCCAGCAGTGATTCCTACGAGCAGTACTTC. Its translation is CASSDSYEQYF. The rearrangement links TRBV6-1 to TRBJ2-7; unclear D gene. The V end was cut by 3 bases, the J end by 1 base, with 1 base between. Germline V gene lookup returns CDR1 MNHNS and CDR2 SASEGT. The CDR3 has 11 amino acids.

The chain has TRBV11-1 and TRBJ2-5; TRBD1 matches at 7 bases. V dropped 0 bases and J dropped 5; count of bases not matched to a gene: 3. Germline assignment: CDR1 SGHAT and CDR2 FQDESV (reference sequence). The CDR3 loop spans 14 amino acids. CDR3 in amino acids: CASSLAGRGETQYF. CDR3 in DNA: TGTGCCAGCAGCTTAGCTGGCAGGGGGGAGACCCAGTACTTC.

This clone is a singleton in its sample. The rearrangement links TRBV7-9 to TRBJ2-1; TRBD2 matches at 13 bases. Germline CDR1 and CDR2: SEHNR and FQNEAQ (reference sequence). The CDR3 is 15 amino acids. Losses at the gene ends were 6 bases for V and 7 bases for J; bases not matched to a gene: 6. As DNA, the CDR3 is TGTGCCAGCAGTCGACTAGCGGGAGGACGGAATGAGCAGTTCTTC. It encodes CASSRLAGGRNEQFF.

This clone was recorded at least ten times. Here the CDR3 reads CASPIDSGNTIYF. DNA for the CDR3: TGCGCCAGCCCAATAGACTCTGGAAACACCATATATTTT. This chain joins TRBV4-1 and TRBJ1-3; no clear D. This CDR3 is 13 amino acids long. Trimming stripped 8 bases from V and 0 bases from J, with 8 bases between. Germline CDR1 reads MGHRA; CDR2 reads YSYEKL.

This rearrangement joins TRBV4-2 to TRBJ1-2; possible D gene TRBD1, 6 bases. The germline V gene encodes CDR1 LGHNA and CDR2 YNFKEQ. This CDR3 has 18 amino acids. V gave up 1 base and J gave up 2 bases, with 20 bases separating them. CDR3: CASSQVGRGVVGNYGYTF. The CDR3 DNA sequence: TGTGCCAGCAGCCAAGTCGGGAGGGGGGTCGTTGGGAACTATGGCTACACCTTC.

CDR3 DNA sequence: TGTGCCAGCAGTTTTATGTACCGCTTTAGAGATACGCAGTATTTT. This gives the protein CASSFMYRFRDTQYF. V usage is TRBV28 and J usage is TRBJ2-3, with D unclear. This CDR3 has 15 amino acids. Germline assignment: CDR1 MDHEN and CDR2 SYDVKM. Trimming took off 3 bases at V and 5 bases at J, with 15 bases between the two ends. The full variable domain, completed using reference TRBV28 and TRBJ2-3, is DVKVTQSSRYLVKRTGEKVFLECVQDMDHENMFWYRQDPGLGLRLIYFSYDVKMKEKGDIPEGYSVSREKKERFSLILESASTNQTSMYLCASSFMYRFRDTQYFGPGTRLTVL.

The V and J genes are TRBV7-9 and TRBJ2-2, with TRBD2 matching over 14 bases. Germline V gene data show CDR1 as SEHNR and CDR2 as FQNEAQ (reference sequence). The CDR3 length is 19 residues. The trim removed 5 bases at V and 5 bases at J, leaving 13 bases unmatched. CDR3 nucleotides: TGTGCCAGCAGCCTTAGTGTGGGACTAGCGGGAGTGAGAACCGGGGAGCTGTTTTTT. Translating it yields CASSLSVGLAGVRTGELFF.

The CDR3 region is CASSLWHRAAPHQPQHF. DNA of the CDR3: TGTGCCAGCAGTTTATGGCACAGGGCGGCTCCCCATCAGCCCCAGCATTTT. This chain joins TRBV28 and TRBJ1-5; maybe TRBD1 (6 bases). The CDR3 is 17 amino acids. CDR1 MDHEN and CDR2 SYDVKM come from the germline V gene. Trimming stripped 0 bases from V and 5 bases from J, with 17 bases between.

J is TRBJ2-5 and V is TRBV5-1, with 9 bases identical to TRBD1. This CDR3 comprises 18 residues. V lost 2 bases to trimming and J lost 2 bases; unmatched junction nucleotides: 13. From germline, CDR1 is SGHRS and CDR2 YFSETQ. CDR3 in DNA: TGCGCCAGCAGCTTAGGGAAACTTGGGACAGGGATACAAGAGACCCAGTACTTC. As protein: CASSLGKLGTGIQETQYF.

This chain uses TRBV6-6 with TRBJ1-2, with TRBD1 matching 8 bases. CDR1 is MNHNY, CDR2 SVGAGI, per germline (reference sequence). CDR3 length: 15 amino acids. The V and J ends lost 5 bases and 4 bases, in that order; junction bases with no gene match: 9. CDR3 coding DNA: TGTGCCAGCAGTCAATATAGACAGGGGACCTATGGCTACACCTTC. Residues: CASSQYRQGTYGYTF.

The rearrangement links TRBV18 to TRBJ1-5; D is uncertain. The germline V gene has CDR1 KGHSH and CDR2 LQKENI. Between the trimmed V and J ends, which lost 2 bases and 4 bases, there was a span of 9 bases. CDR3 length: 14 amino acids. CDR3 coding DNA: TGTGCCAGCTCACCAAGCCGGCAGAATCAGCCCCAGCATTTT. This translates into CASSPSRQNQPQHF. Based on the CDR3 plus reference TRBV18 and TRBJ1-5, the full variable domain is NAGVMQNPRHLVRRRGQEARLRCSPMKGHSHVYWYRQLPEEGLKFMVYLQKENIIDESGMPKERFSAEFPKEGPSILRIQQVVRGDSAAYFCASSPSRQNQPQHFGDGTRLSIL.

The V gene is TRBV6-5, the J gene TRBJ2-5; D may be TRBD2 (5 bases). The CDR3 has 13 residues. CDR1 and CDR2 (germline): MNHEY, SVGAGI. V was shortened by 7 bases and J by 4 bases, with 13 bases between the two germline ends. CDR3 sequence: CASTGLRGETQYF. In nucleotides, the CDR3 is TGTGCCAGCACCGGACTCCGGGGAGAGACCCAGTACTTC.

Comments on this clone: Within the sample, other DNA sequences also encode this same CDR3. The rearrangement uses TRBV6-1 and TRBJ2-1, with 10 bases fitting TRBD1. Trimming took 5 bases from V and 4 from J; bases not matched to a gene: 5. The CDR3 runs to 15 residues. Germline V gene data show CDR1 as MNHNS and CDR2 as SASEGT. The CDR3 nucleotides read TGTGCCAGCAGTCCCGGACAGGGGGATTACAATGAGCAGTTCTTC. It is translated as CASSPGQGDYNEQFF.

The chain employs TRBV7-2 and TRBJ1-5, with D possibly being TRBD1 (5 bases). The CDR3 has 12 amino acids. The V end lost 6 bases, the J end lost 7 bases, and 10 bases lay between the germline ends. Germline V CDR1 and CDR2: SGHTA, FQGNSA. In DNA form, the CDR3 reads TGTGCCAGCAGGAGGGAGGGGCAGCCCCAGCATTTT. As protein: CASRREGQPQHF.

V is TRBV6-1 and J is TRBJ2-7, with 10 bases aligning to TRBD1. CDR1 and CDR2 from the germline V gene are MNHNS and SASEGT. The CDR3 is 15 amino acids. The J segment lost 5 bases and the V segment lost 4 bases, leaving 8 bases of the junction unmatched. CDR3 in DNA: TGTGCCAGCAGTGGACAGGGGGCTAGTGGCGACGAGCAGTACTTC. It codes for CASSGQGASGDEQYF.

In this sample, this clone turned up a few times. V gene TRBV18 combines with J gene TRBJ2-7, with 10 bases matching TRBD2. Germline CDR1 reads KGHSH; CDR2 reads LQKENI. There are 13 residues in the CDR3. V shed 5 bases, J shed 7 bases, and the junction held 5 bases outside the gene matches. CDR3 nucleotides: TGTGCCAGCTCATCCGGGACTAGCGTTGAGCAGTACTTC. Protein sequence: CASSSGTSVEQYF.

The chain employs TRBV4-2 and TRBJ1-5, with D perhaps TRBD1 (5 bases). There are 14 residues in the CDR3. From germline, CDR1 is LGHNA and CDR2 YNFKEQ. Trimming removed 2 bases from V and 7 bases from J, with 12 bases in between. The DNA of the CDR3 is TGTGCCAGCAGCCAACTCCAGGGTGTCCAGCCCCAGCATTTT. Its protein is CASSQLQGVQPQHF.

The V call is TRBV2, the J call TRBJ1-1; 7 nucleotides align to TRBD1. Germline trimming cut 7 bases from V and 4 bases from J; bases unmatched to any gene: 9. Germline V gene lookup returns CDR1 SNHLY and CDR2 FYNNEI. This CDR3 has 14 amino acids. The CDR3 bases are TGTGCCAGCACCGTTTCAGGGGGGTTCACTGAAGCTTTCTTT. Protein sequence: CASTVSGGFTEAFF.

V usage is TRBV7-9 and J usage is TRBJ2-1, with D perhaps being TRBD1 or TRBD2 (5 bases each). Deletions cut 1 base from V and 0 bases from J, with 7 bases between. The CDR3 runs 15 residues. CDR1 is SEHNR, CDR2 FQNEAQ, per germline (reference sequence). The CDR3 bases are TGTGCCAGCAGCTTAGAGGGACCCTCCTACAATGAGCAGTTCTTC. Translated: CASSLEGPSYNEQFF.

The CDR3 DNA sequence: TGCGCCAGTGGACAAGGGACTAGCGGTTACAATGAGCAGTTCTTC. Its translation is CASGQGTSGYNEQFF. The genes are TRBV4-1 and TRBJ2-1; 11 bases align to TRBD2. CDR1 and CDR2 from the germline V gene are MGHRA and YSYEKL. The CDR3 has 15 residues. The V segment lost 9 bases and the J segment 4 bases; nucleotides outside the gene matches: 8.

This clone occurred a few times. The chain links TRBV6-4 to TRBJ1-2; 7 bases are a match to TRBD1. Germline CDR1 and CDR2: MRHNA and SNTAGT. CDR3 length equals 17 residues. V trimming: 4 bases; J trimming: 7 bases; junction bases outside the gene matches: 18. The CDR3: CASSVAAETGAVSGYTF. The CDR3 DNA reads as TGTGCCAGCAGTGTCGCGGCCGAAACAGGGGCCGTCAGTGGCTACACCTTC.

Concerning this clone: Within the sample, other DNA sequences also encode this same CDR3. The gene calls are TRBV28 and TRBJ2-3, with 11 bases identical to TRBD2. CDR3 length equals 16 residues. Trimming removed 5 bases from V and 0 bases from J; junction bases left unmatched: 4. The germline V gene has CDR1 MDHEN and CDR2 SYDVKM. The chain's CDR3 is CASSQGLAGSTDTQYF. Written as DNA, the CDR3 is TGTGCCAGCAGTCAAGGACTAGCGGGTAGCACAGATACGCAGTATTTT.

This chain uses TRBV27 with TRBJ1-5; 7 positions match TRBD1. V gave up 6 bases and J gave up 2 bases; unmatched junction bases: 7. The CDR3 totals 15 residues. Per the germline V gene, CDR1 is MNHEY and CDR2 is SMNVEV (reference sequence). CDR3 sequence (DNA): TGTGCCAGCAGCAGAAGGGGGCTCGGCAATCAGCCCCAGCATTTT. Residues: CASSRRGLGNQPQHF.

The gene calls are TRBV10-1 and TRBJ2-1; D remains unclear. The CDR3 length is 14 residues. The V end was cut by 3 bases, the J end by 6 bases, with 12 bases between. Looked up from germline, CDR1 is WNHNN and CDR2 is SYGVQD (reference sequence). The CDR3: CASSDGQILNEQFF. The CDR3 nucleotides read TGCGCCAGCAGTGACGGCCAAATACTCAATGAGCAGTTCTTC.

This rearrangement joins TRBV5-1 to TRBJ2-3, with D unresolved. The V end was cut by 0 bases, the J end by 2 bases, with 13 bases between. Germline V gene data show CDR1 as SGHRS and CDR2 as YFSETQ. The CDR3 loop spans 16 amino acids. This CDR3 reads CASSLELGWDTDTQYF. The CDR3 region has the DNA TGCGCCAGCAGCTTGGAGCTGGGGTGGGACACAGATACGCAGTATTTT.

This clone came up many times. The CDR3 coding sequence is TGTGCCAGCAGTTACTCCCGTGATCCCCCCTACGAGCAGTACTTC. Protein product: CASSYSRDPPYEQYF. V gene TRBV6-5 combines with J gene TRBJ2-7; D gene ambiguous. The germline CDR1 and CDR2 sequences are MNHEY and SVGAGI. V lost 0 bases, J lost 2 bases, and 11 bases lay in between. CDR3 length: 15 amino acids.

V and J are TRBV5-1 and TRBJ1-6; 8 nucleotides match TRBD1. The V and J ends lost 1 base and 7 bases, in that order; junction bases with no gene match: 1. The CDR3 has 14 residues. CDR1 is SGHRS, CDR2 YFSETQ, per germline. In nucleotides, the CDR3 is TGCGCCAGCAGCTTGAGGGACAGGAATTCACCCCTCCACTTT. It encodes CASSLRDRNSPLHF. Variable domain in full (rest from reference TRBV5-1 and TRBJ1-6): KAGVTQTPRYLIKTRGQQVTLSCSPISGHRSVSWYQQTPGQGLQFLFEYFSETQRNKGNFPGRFSGRQFSNSRSEMNVSTLELGDSALYLCASSLRDRNSPLHFGNGTRLTVT.

The V call is TRBV28, the J call TRBJ2-3, with 9 bases aligning to TRBD1. V lost 6 bases to trimming and J lost 1 base; unmatched junction nucleotides: 14. Per the germline V gene, CDR1 is MDHEN and CDR2 is SYDVKM. The CDR3 has 18 amino acids. This CDR3 reads CASSRPNRGQIGTDTQYF. CDR3 nucleotide sequence: TGTGCCAGCAGCCGACCCAACAGGGGGCAAATCGGCACAGATACGCAGTATTTT.

DNA for the CDR3: TGTGCCAGTAGTATAGGAGGGGTCAATGAGCAGTTCTTC. Its translation is CASSIGGVNEQFF. J is TRBJ2-1 and V is TRBV19; D is tentatively TRBD1 or TRBD2 (5 bases each). The CDR3 spans 13 residues. CDR1 and CDR2 (germline): LNHDA, SQIVND (reference sequence). Trimming removed 1 base from V and 6 bases from J, with 7 bases in between. Full variable domain (rest looked up from reference TRBV19 and TRBJ2-1): DGGITQSPKYLFRKEGQNVTLSCEQNLNHDAMYWYRQDPGQGLRLIYYSQIVNDFQKGDIAEGYSVSREKKESFPLTVTSAQKNPTAFYLCASSIGGVNEQFFGPGTRLTVL.

V is TRBV27 and J is TRBJ2-3; 8 bases map to TRBD2. This CDR3 is built from 15 residues. The germline gives CDR1 MNHEY, CDR2 SMNVEV (reference sequence). The trim removed 4 bases at V and 0 bases at J, leaving 3 bases unmatched. The CDR3 region has the DNA TGTGCCAGCAGTTCCACTAGCGGAAGCACAGATACGCAGTATTTT. As protein: CASSSTSGSTDTQYF.

This rearrangement joins TRBV5-1 to TRBJ2-6, with D possibly being TRBD1 or TRBD2 (5 bases each). The CDR3 has 17 residues. V was pared by 4 bases and J by 7 bases, with 21 bases between. Per the germline V gene, CDR1 is SGHRS and CDR2 is YFSETQ. The CDR3 loop reads CASSPMYRDAPANVLTF. CDR3 sequence (DNA): TGCGCCAGCAGCCCCATGTACCGGGACGCCCCCGCCAACGTCCTGACTTTC. Complete variable domain (other parts from reference TRBV5-1 and TRBJ2-6): KAGVTQTPRYLIKTRGQQVTLSCSPISGHRSVSWYQQTPGQGLQFLFEYFSETQRNKGNFPGRFSGRQFSNSRSEMNVSTLELGDSALYLCASSPMYRDAPANVLTFGAGSRLTVL.